Below are 18 T cell receptor beta chains sequenced from a single sample in a study of cytomegalovirus exposure and HLA in healthy donors (dated by TCRdb to between 2016 and 2019). Receptor amplification or capture employed the immunoSEQ multiplex PCR assay. The multiplex PCR relied on a mix of 60 forward primers for TCR Vbeta segments and 13 reverse primers for TCR Jbeta segments. The table comes from immuneACCESS by way of TCRdb, which keeps in-frame sequences with V and J called. Part of the clones is missing from these tables; in studies checked, under half for an unresolved V gene and the rest for unknown reasons. The table for this sample lists around 180,000 clones; about 80% of them were counted only once. The top ten clones comprise over 2% of the sample. Sequenced material: PBMCs. Receptors were obtained from a man aged 60 to 75 in good health and CMV-seronegative.

CDR3 sequence reads: CASSPGAAGGGDEQFF. CDR3 DNA: TGTGCCAGCAGCCCCGGGGCAGCGGGAGGAGGCGATGAGCAGTTCTTC. This chain links TRBV7-7 with TRBJ2-1, with 9 bases fitting TRBD2. With 5 bases clipped from V and 8 bases from J, the junction kept 13 bases outside the gene matches. The CDR3 runs 16 residues. Per the germline V gene, CDR1 is SSHAT and CDR2 is FNYEAQ (reference sequence).

This chain links TRBV28 with TRBJ2-7; maybe TRBD1 (6 bases). Germline V gives CDR1 MDHEN, CDR2 SYDVKM. This CDR3 comprises 12 residues. V lost 10 bases, J lost 1 base, and 11 bases lay in between. CDR3 coding DNA: TGTGCCATAGGGGGTCTGTCCTACGAGCAGTACTTC. Translated: CAIGGLSYEQYF.

The chain is built from TRBV29-1 and TRBJ2-7; D is possibly TRBD2 (5 bases). Germline lookup yields CDR1 SQVTM and CDR2 ANQGSEA. V lost 7 bases and J 7 bases, leaving 23 bases between the germline ends. This CDR3 spans 14 amino acids. This chain's CDR3 is CSAAGSNLRGEQYF. In DNA, the CDR3 is TGCAGCGCCGCAGGTTCGAACCTACGAGGGGAGCAGTACTTC.

This clone was counted between two and nine times. The chain employs TRBV1 and TRBJ2-7; no DNA check was done on the table's D call, TRBD2. TRBV1 is recorded as a pseudogene. The CDR3 runs 14 residues. The CDR3 DNA sequence: TGCACCAGCAGCCAAGTTAGCCACTTCTACGAGCAGTACTTC. It codes for CTSSQVSHFYEQYF.

V and J are TRBV9 and TRBJ2-3; no reliable D call. The germline CDR1 and CDR2 sequences are SGDLS and YYNGEE. CDR3 length: 13 amino acids. With 5 bases removed from V and 3 bases from J, the gap between germline ends came to 10 bases. The CDR3 protein is CASSRLLTDTQYF. DNA of the CDR3: TGTGCCAGCAGTCGTCTACTAACAGATACGCAGTATTTT.

V and J are TRBV7-9 and TRBJ1-1, with D hard to call. Per germline, CDR1 SEHNR and CDR2 FQNEAQ (reference sequence). The CDR3 sequence is 12 residues long. V was cut by 6 bases and J by 6 bases, with 11 bases left in between. The CDR3 nucleotides are TGTGCCAGCAGATACGCGGGTGCTGAAGCTTTCTTT. Protein sequence: CASRYAGAEAFF.

V gene TRBV28 combines with J gene TRBJ1-4; D is ambiguous. The CDR3 length is 16 residues. The ends were cut back, 6 bases at V and 8 bases at J, with 22 bases in the middle. CDR1 MDHEN and CDR2 SYDVKM come from the germline V gene. Here the CDR3 DNA reads TGTGCCAGCAGCTCATTTTTTTCGGCCACGCGGGAAAAACTGTTTTTT. Its translation is CASSSFFSATREKLFF.

V gene TRBV9 combines with J gene TRBJ2-7, with D unclear. This CDR3 comprises 13 residues. V was trimmed by 5 bases and J by 1 base, leaving 10 bases between them. Germline V CDR1 and CDR2: SGDLS, YYNGEE. The CDR3 loop is CASSPTSSYEQYF. The CDR3 DNA reads as TGTGCCAGCAGTCCCACTTCTTCCTACGAGCAGTACTTC.

This rearrangement joins TRBV7-3 to TRBJ1-3; 8 nucleotides align to TRBD1. From germline, CDR1 is SGHTA and CDR2 FQGTGA. Unmatched junction bases numbered 2, after V lost 2 bases and J lost 2 bases. The CDR3 is 15 amino acids. CDR3 coding DNA: TGTGCCAGCAGCTTACCGGGACAGGCTGGAAACACCATATATTTT. Translated, it gives CASSLPGQAGNTIYF. The full variable domain, rest sourced from reference TRBV7-3 and TRBJ1-3, is GAGVSQTPSNKVTEKGKYVELRCDPISGHTALYWYRQSLGQGPEFLIYFQGTGAADDSGLPNDRFFAVRPEGSVSTLKIQRTERGDSAVYLCASSLPGQAGNTIYFGEGSWLTVV.

The sample holds one count of this clone. Other DNA sequences in this sample translate to the same CDR3. CDR3 in amino acids: CAWGRTPPGRNTEAFF. The CDR3 nucleotides read TGTGCCTGGGGCAGGACTCCTCCCGGGAGGAACACTGAAGCTTTCTTT. The chain links TRBV30 to TRBJ1-1, with no clear D. This CDR3 has 16 residues. Germline V gives CDR1 GTSNPN, CDR2 SVGIG (reference sequence). V dropped 5 bases and J dropped 1 base, with 20 bases sitting between them.

The chain is built from TRBV5-6 and TRBJ2-1; 9 bases map to TRBD1. The CDR3 is 13 amino acids. V dropped 3 bases and J dropped 6; count of bases not matched to a gene: 1. CDR1 SGHDT and CDR2 YYEEEE come from the germline V gene. CDR3 in DNA: TGTGCCAGCAGCTGGACAGGGGCCAATGAGCAGTTCTTC. It translates to CASSWTGANEQFF.

This rearrangement joins TRBV9 to TRBJ1-2, with TRBD1 matching over 9 bases. This CDR3 region has 15 residues. The germline V gene has CDR1 SGDLS and CDR2 YYNGEE. The J segment lost 8 bases and the V segment lost 5 bases, leaving 13 bases of the junction unmatched. In nucleotides, the CDR3 is TGTGCCAGCAGTCACGGAACAGGGGGCGCGAGGGGCTACACCTTC. Protein: CASSHGTGGARGYTF.

The chain has TRBV27 and TRBJ2-7; the match to TRBD1 covers 10 bases. Germline V CDR1 and CDR2: MNHEY, SMNVEV (reference sequence). With 0 bases clipped from V and 2 bases from J, the junction kept 16 bases outside the gene matches. The CDR3 contains 20 residues. The CDR3 bases are TGTGCCAGCAGTTTATCACCCCGTTTGGGTGACAGGGGGCTCGCCTACGAGCAGTACTTC. Its translation is CASSLSPRLGDRGLAYEQYF.

This chain's CDR3 is CASSLAVLNTEAFF. The CDR3, as DNA: TGTGCCAGCAGCTTGGCCGTCCTAAACACTGAAGCTTTCTTT. V gene TRBV5-4 combines with J gene TRBJ1-1; D remains unclear. The CDR3 covers 14 residues. The V end was cut by 0 bases, the J end by 2 bases, with 8 bases between. Germline V gene sequence: CDR1 SGHNT, CDR2 YYREEE (reference sequence).

The chain employs TRBV5-4 and TRBJ1-2; D is undetermined. Germline V CDR1 and CDR2: SGHNT, YYREEE (reference sequence). V was clipped by 1 base and J by 4 bases, with 8 bases between them. This CDR3 spans 13 amino acids. This CDR3 reads CASSLRGAYGYTF. As DNA, the CDR3 is TGTGCCAGCAGCTTGCGAGGAGCCTATGGCTACACCTTC. Combining the CDR3 with reference TRBV5-4 and TRBJ1-2 gives the whole variable domain ETGVTQSPTHLIKTRGQQVTLRCSSQSGHNTVSWYQQALGQGPQFIFQYYREEENGRGNFPPRFSGLQFPNYSSELNVNALELDDSALYLCASSLRGAYGYTFGSGTRLTVV.

This clone was found a few times. The chain uses TRBV4-1 and TRBJ2-3, with 8 bases matching TRBD1. Germline CDR1 reads MGHRA; CDR2 reads YSYEKL. The CDR3 has 16 amino acids. V lost 2 bases and J lost 0; bases outside the gene matches: 4. The CDR3 DNA is TGCGCCAGCAGCCAAACCGGGACAGGAAGCACAGATACGCAGTATTTT. Its protein is CASSQTGTGSTDTQYF.

The rearrangement uses TRBV5-4 and TRBJ2-3, with D perhaps TRBD1 (5 bases). V was trimmed by 0 bases and J by 4 bases, leaving 6 bases between them. CDR3 size: 13 residues. Germline V CDR1 and CDR2: SGHNT, YYREEE (reference sequence). The CDR3 region is CASSLARADTQYF. The CDR3 coding sequence is TGTGCCAGCAGCTTGGCCAGGGCAGATACGCAGTATTTT.

This clone came up a few times. The chain combines TRBV4-1 with TRBJ1-1; weak D call: TRBD1 (6 bases). CDR3 length: 13 amino acids. Germline V gene sequence: CDR1 MGHRA, CDR2 YSYEKL. Trimming took 4 bases from V and 5 from J, leaving 11 bases between them. The CDR3 loop reads CASSPTGRTEAFF. DNA of the CDR3: TGCGCCAGCAGCCCCACAGGGAGAACTGAAGCTTTCTTT.